The entry below gives a single TCR beta chain sequence along with its context. The antigen is undetermined. The read ends 3 residues early relative to the CDR3; the germline J gene fills the gap. This specimen comes from a study of T cells in women clearing cervical HPV infection. Across the whole study: Controls gave blood once infection was undetectable; cases at lesion identification. General study points: A classifier using richness and V gene abundances reached an AUC of under 0.9. CIN3+ cases had significantly higher TCR richness than controls; evenness did not differ.

The CDR3 consists of 15 residues. The V and J ends lost 6 bases and 1 base, in that order; junction bases with no gene match: 6. The germline gives CDR1 LNHDA, CDR2 SQIVND (reference sequence). Genomic DNA, averaging about 1,300 ng per sample, yielded TCR beta CDR3 via immunoSEQ. Using immunoSEQ multiplex PCR, the repertoire was profiled, and TCRdb retains in-frame clones only, with some absent. This sample's clone table lists 42,000 or so clones. This chain joins TRBV19 and TRBJ1-1, with TRBD1 matching 9 bases. The receptor's source is a woman aged 18-70 years with a cervical HPV16 infection that either progressed to CIN3+ or cleared (not recorded which). The source material was blood buffy coat. CDR3 sequence: CASRISQGANTEAFF. The CDR3 bases that were read are TGTGCCAGTAGAATATCACAGGGGGCGAACACTGAA.